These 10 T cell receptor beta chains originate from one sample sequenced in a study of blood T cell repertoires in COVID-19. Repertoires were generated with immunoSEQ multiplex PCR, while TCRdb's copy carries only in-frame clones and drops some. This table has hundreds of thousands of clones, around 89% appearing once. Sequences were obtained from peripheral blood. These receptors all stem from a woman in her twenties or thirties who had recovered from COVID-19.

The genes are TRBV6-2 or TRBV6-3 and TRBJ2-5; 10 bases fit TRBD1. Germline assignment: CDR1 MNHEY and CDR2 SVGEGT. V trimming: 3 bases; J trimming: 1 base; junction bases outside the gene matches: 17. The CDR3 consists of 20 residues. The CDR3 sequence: CASSYLEIFGGQGFQETQYF. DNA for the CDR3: TGTGCCAGCAGTTATTTAGAAATCTTCGGGGGACAGGGGTTCCAAGAGACCCAGTACTTC.

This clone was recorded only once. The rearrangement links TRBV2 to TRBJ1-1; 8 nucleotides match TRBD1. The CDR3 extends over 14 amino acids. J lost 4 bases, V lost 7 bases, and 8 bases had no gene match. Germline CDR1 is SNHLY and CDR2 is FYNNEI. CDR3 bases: TGTGCCAGCAATTTGGAAACAGGGGGCACTGAAGCTTTCTTT. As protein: CASNLETGGTEAFF. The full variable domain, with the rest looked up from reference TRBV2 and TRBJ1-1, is EPEVTQTPSHQVTQMGQEVILRCVPISNHLYFYWYRQILGQKVEFLVSFYNNEISEKSEIFDDQFSVERPDGSNFTLKIRSTKLEDSAMYFCASNLETGGTEAFFGQGTRLTVV.

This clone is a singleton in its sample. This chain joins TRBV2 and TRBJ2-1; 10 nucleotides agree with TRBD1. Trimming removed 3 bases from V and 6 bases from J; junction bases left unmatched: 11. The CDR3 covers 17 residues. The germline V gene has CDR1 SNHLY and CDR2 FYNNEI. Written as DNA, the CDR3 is TGTGCCAGCAGTGATCCCCGGGGGACAGGGGACTCCAATGAGCAGTTCTTC. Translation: CASSDPRGTGDSNEQFF.

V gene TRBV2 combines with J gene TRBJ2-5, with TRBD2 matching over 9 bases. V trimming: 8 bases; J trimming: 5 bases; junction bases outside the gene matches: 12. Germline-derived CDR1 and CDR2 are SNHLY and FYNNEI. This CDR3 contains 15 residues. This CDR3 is CASGVGGGGTETQYF. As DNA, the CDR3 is TGTGCCAGCGGAGTCGGCGGGGGGGGGACGGAGACCCAGTACTTC.

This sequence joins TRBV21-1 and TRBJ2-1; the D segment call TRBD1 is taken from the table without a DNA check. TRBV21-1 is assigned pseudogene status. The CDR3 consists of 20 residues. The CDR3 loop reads CASSNTDRDRVKCSYNEQFF. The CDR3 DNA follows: TGTGCCAGCAGCAATACTGATCGGGACAGGGTAAAATGCTCCTACAATGAGCAGTTCTTC.

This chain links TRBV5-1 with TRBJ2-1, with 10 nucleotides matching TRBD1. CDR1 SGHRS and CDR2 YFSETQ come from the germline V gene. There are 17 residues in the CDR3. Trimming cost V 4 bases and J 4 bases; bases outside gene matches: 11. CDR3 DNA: TGCGCCAGCAGCCGAGGGACAGGGGCGACCCCTTACAATGAGCAGTTCTTC. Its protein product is CASSRGTGATPYNEQFF.

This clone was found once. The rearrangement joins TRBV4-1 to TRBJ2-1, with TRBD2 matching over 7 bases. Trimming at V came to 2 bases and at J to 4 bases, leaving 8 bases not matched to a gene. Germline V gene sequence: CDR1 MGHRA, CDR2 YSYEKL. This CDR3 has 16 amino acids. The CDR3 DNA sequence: TGCGCCAGCAGCCAATCCCCAACGCGGGGGTACAATGAGCAGTTCTTC. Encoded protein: CASSQSPTRGYNEQFF.

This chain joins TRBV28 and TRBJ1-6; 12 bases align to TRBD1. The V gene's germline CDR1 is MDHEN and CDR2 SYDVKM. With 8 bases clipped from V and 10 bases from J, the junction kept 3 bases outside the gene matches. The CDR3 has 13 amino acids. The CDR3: CASRDRGLSPLHF. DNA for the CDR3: TGTGCCAGCCGGGACAGGGGGCTCTCACCCCTCCACTTT.

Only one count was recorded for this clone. The CDR3 loop reads CASSLSLQGIYNEQFF. The DNA for the CDR3 is TGTGCCAGCAGCTTGAGTTTACAGGGGATCTACAATGAGCAGTTCTTC. The rearrangement joins TRBV5-6 to TRBJ2-1; 7 bases match TRBD1. CDR3 size: 16 residues. Per germline, CDR1 SGHDT and CDR2 YYEEEE. Trimming at V came to 1 base and at J to 3 bases, leaving 7 bases not matched to a gene. Complete variable domain (other parts from reference TRBV5-6 and TRBJ2-1): DAGVTQSPTHLIKTRGQQVTLRCSPKSGHDTVSWYQQALGQGPQFIFQYYEEEERQRGNFPDRFSGHQFPNYSSELNVNALLLGDSALYLCASSLSLQGIYNEQFFGPGTRLTVL.

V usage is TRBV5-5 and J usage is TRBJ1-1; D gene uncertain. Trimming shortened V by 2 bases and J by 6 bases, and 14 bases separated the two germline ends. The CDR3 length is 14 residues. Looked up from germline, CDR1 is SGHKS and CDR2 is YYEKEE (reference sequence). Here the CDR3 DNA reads TGTGCCAGCAGCTTATTTATCCCCGGGGCTGAAGCTTTCTTT. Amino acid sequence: CASSLFIPGAEAFF.